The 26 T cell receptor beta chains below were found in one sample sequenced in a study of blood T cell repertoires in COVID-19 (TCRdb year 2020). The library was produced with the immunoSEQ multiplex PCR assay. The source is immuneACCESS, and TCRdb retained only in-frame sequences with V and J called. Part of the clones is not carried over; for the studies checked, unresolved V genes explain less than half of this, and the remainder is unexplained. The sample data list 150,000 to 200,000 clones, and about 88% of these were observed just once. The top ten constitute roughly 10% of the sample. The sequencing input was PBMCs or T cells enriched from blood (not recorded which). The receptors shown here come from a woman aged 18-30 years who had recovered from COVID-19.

The CDR3 nucleotides read TGTGCCAGCAGCCCCTCAACAGGGGACTCTGGAAACACCATATATTTT. Translated: CASSPSTGDSGNTIYF. The rearrangement uses TRBV9 and TRBJ1-3, with 7 bases matching TRBD1. Trimming at V came to 4 bases and at J to 0 bases, leaving 7 bases not matched to a gene. CDR1 and CDR2 (germline): SGDLS, YYNGEE. CDR3 length equals 16 residues.

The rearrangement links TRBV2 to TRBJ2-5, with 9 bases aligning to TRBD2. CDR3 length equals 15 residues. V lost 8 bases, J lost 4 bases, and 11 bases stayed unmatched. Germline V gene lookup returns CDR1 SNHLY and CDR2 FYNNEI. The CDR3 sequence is CASWGTSLIPETQYF. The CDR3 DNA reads TGTGCCAGCTGGGGGACTAGCTTGATCCCAGAGACCCAGTACTTC.

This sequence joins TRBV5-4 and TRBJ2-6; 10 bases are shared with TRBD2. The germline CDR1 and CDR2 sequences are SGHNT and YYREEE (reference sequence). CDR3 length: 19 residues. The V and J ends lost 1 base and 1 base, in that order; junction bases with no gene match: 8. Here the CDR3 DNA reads TGTGCCAGCAGCTTGCAACTAGCGGGACCGTCATCTGGGGCCAACGTCCTGACTTTC. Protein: CASSLQLAGPSSGANVLTF.

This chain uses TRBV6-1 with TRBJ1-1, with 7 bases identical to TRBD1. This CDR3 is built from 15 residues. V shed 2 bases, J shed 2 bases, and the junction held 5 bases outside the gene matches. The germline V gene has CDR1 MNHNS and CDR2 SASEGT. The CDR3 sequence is CASSELGQSNTEAFF. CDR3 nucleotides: TGTGCCAGCAGTGAACTGGGACAGAGTAACACTGAAGCTTTCTTT.

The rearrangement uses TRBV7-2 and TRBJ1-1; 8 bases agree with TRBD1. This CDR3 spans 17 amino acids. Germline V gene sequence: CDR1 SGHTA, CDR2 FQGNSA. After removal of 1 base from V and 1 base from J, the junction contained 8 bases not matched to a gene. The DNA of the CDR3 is TGTGCCAGCAGCTTAGGCAGTGCAGGGGGCAAGAACACTGAAGCTTTCTTT. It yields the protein CASSLGSAGGKNTEAFF.

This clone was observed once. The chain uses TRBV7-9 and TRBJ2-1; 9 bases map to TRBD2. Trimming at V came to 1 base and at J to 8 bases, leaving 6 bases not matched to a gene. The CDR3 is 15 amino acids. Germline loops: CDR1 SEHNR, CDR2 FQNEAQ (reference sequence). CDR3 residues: CASSLEPSGTYEQFF. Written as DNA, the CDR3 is TGTGCCAGCAGCTTAGAGCCTAGCGGGACCTATGAGCAGTTCTTC.

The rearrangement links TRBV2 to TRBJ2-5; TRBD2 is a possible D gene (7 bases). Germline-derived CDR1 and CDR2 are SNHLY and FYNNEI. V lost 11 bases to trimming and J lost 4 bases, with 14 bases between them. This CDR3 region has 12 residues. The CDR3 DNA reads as TGTGCCCGGGGGAGGGGGGGAGAGACCCAGTACTTC. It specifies CARGRGGETQYF.

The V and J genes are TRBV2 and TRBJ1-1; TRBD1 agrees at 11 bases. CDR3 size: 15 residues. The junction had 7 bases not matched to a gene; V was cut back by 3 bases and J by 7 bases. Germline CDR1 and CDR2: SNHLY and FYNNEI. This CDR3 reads CASSDRGTGGNEAFF. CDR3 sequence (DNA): TGTGCCAGCAGTGACAGGGGGACAGGGGGAAATGAAGCTTTCTTT.

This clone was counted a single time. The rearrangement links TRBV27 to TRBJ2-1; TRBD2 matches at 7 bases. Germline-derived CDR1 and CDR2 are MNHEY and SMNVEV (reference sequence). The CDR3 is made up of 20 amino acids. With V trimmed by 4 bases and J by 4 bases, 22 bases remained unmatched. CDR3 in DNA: TGTGCCAGCAGTTGCGACGGACTTATGCGGTGGGAGGGCCCTTACAATGAGCAGTTCTTC. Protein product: CASSCDGLMRWEGPYNEQFF.

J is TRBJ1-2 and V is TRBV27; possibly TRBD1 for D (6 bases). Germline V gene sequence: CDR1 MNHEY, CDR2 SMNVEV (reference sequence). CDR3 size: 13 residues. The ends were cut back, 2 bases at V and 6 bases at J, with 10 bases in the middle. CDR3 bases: TGTGCCAGCAGTTTAACTTCAGGGGATGGCTACACCTTC. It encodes CASSLTSGDGYTF.

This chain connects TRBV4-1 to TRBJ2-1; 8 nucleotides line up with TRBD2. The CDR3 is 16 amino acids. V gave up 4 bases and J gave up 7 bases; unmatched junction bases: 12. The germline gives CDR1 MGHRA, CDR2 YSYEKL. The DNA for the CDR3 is TGCGCCAGCAGCCTCCCCGGGGGGCGGGGGGATAATGAGCAGTTCTTC. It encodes CASSLPGGRGDNEQFF.

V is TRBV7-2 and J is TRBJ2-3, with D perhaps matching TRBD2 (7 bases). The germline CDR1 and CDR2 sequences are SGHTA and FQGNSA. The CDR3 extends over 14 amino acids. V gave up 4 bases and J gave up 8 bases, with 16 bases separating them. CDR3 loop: CASSWAGALGTQYF. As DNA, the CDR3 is TGTGCCAGCAGCTGGGCGGGGGCCCTGGGTACGCAGTATTTT.

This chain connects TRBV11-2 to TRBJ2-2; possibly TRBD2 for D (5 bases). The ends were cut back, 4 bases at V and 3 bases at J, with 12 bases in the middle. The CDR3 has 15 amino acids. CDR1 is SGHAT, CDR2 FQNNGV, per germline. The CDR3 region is CASSSRGSDTGELFF. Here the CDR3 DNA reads TGTGCCAGCAGCTCCCGCGGGTCGGACACCGGGGAGCTGTTTTTT.

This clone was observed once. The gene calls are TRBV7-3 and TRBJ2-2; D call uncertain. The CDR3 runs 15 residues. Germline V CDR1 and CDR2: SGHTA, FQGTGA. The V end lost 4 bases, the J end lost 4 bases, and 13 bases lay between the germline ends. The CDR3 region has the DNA TGTGCCAGCAGCTCTAAATGGTCGGGCACCGGGGAGCTGTTTTTT. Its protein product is CASSSKWSGTGELFF. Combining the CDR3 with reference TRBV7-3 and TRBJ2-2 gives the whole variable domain GAGVSQTPSNKVTEKGKYVELRCDPISGHTALYWYRQSLGQGPEFLIYFQGTGAADDSGLPNDRFFAVRPEGSVSTLKIQRTERGDSAVYLCASSSKWSGTGELFFGEGSRLTVL.

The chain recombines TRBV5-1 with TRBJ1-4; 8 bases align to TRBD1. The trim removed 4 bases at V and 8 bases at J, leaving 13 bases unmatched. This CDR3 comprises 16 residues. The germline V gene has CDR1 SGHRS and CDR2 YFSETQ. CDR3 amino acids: CASSQGVGQGEEKLFF. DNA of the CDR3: TGCGCCAGCAGCCAGGGGGTCGGACAGGGAGAGGAAAAACTGTTTTTT.

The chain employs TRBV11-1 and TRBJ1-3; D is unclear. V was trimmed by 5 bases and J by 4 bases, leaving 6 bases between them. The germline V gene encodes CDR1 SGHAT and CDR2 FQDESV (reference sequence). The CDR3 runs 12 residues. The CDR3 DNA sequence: TGTGCCAGCAGCCAGGCCGGAAACACCATATATTTT. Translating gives CASSQAGNTIYF.

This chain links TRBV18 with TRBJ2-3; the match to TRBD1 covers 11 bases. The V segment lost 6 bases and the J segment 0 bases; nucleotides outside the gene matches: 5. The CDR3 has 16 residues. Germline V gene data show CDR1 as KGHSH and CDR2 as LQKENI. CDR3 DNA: TGTGCCAGCTCGCGGACAGGGGGCGCGAGCACAGATACGCAGTATTTT. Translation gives CASSRTGGASTDTQYF. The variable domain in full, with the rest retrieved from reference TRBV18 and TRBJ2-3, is NAGVMQNPRHLVRRRGQEARLRCSPMKGHSHVYWYRQLPEEGLKFMVYLQKENIIDESGMPKERFSAEFPKEGPSILRIQQVVRGDSAAYFCASSRTGGASTDTQYFGPGTRLTVL.

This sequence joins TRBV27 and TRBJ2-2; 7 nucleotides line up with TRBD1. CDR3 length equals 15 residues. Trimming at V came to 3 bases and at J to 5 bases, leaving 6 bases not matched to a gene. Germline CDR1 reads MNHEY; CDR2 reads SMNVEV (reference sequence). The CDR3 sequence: CASSLYTGDTGELFF. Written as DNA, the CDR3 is TGTGCCAGCAGTTTGTACACAGGGGATACCGGGGAGCTGTTTTTT.

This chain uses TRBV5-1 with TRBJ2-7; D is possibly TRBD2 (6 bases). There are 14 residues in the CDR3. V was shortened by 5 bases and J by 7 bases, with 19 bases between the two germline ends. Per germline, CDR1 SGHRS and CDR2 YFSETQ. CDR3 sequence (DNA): TGCGCCAGCAGGTGGGGACTTGGTGAGCAGGAGCAGTACTTC. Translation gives CASRWGLGEQEQYF.

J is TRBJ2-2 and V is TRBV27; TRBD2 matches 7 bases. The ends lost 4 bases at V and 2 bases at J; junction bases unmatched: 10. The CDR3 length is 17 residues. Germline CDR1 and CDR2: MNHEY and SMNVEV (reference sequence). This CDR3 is CASSSRGDPRNTGELFF. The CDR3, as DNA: TGTGCCAGCAGTTCCCGGGGGGATCCACGTAACACCGGGGAGCTGTTTTTT.

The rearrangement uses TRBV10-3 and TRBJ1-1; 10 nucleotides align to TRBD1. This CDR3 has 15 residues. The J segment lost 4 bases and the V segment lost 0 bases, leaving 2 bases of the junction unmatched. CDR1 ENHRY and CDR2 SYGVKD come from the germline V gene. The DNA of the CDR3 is TGTGCCATCAGTGAGTCGGGACAGGGGATCACTGAAGCTTTCTTT. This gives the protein CAISESGQGITEAFF.

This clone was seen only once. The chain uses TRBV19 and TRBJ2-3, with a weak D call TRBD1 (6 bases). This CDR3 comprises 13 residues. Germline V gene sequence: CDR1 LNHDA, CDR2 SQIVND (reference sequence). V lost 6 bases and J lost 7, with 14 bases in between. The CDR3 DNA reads TGTGCCAGTAGCACGACGACAGGAAATACGCAGTATTTT. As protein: CASSTTTGNTQYF.

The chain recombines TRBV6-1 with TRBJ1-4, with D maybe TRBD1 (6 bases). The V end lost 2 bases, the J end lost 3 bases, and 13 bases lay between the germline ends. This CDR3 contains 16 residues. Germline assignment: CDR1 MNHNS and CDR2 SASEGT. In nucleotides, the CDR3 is TGTGCCAGCAGTGAATCTCAGGGGAGGGCTAATGAAAAACTGTTTTTT. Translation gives CASSESQGRANEKLFF.

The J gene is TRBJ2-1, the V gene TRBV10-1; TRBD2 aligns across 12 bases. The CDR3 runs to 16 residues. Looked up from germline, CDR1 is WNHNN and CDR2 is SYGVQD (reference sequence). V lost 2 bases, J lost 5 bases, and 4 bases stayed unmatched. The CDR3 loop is CASSENGLAGNNEQFF. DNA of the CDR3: TGCGCCAGCAGTGAGAATGGACTAGCGGGGAACAATGAGCAGTTCTTC.

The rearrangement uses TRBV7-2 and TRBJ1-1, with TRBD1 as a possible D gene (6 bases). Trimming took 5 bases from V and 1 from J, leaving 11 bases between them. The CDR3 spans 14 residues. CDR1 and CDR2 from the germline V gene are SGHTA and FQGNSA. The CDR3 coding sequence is TGTGCCAGCAGCCATACACAGGGGAACACTGAAGCTTTCTTT. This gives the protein CASSHTQGNTEAFF.

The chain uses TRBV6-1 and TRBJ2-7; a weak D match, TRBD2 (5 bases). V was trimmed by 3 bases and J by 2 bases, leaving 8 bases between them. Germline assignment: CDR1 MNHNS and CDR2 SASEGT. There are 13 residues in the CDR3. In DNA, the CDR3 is TGTGCCAGCAGTGAGGTAGCGCCCTACGAGCAGTACTTC. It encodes CASSEVAPYEQYF.